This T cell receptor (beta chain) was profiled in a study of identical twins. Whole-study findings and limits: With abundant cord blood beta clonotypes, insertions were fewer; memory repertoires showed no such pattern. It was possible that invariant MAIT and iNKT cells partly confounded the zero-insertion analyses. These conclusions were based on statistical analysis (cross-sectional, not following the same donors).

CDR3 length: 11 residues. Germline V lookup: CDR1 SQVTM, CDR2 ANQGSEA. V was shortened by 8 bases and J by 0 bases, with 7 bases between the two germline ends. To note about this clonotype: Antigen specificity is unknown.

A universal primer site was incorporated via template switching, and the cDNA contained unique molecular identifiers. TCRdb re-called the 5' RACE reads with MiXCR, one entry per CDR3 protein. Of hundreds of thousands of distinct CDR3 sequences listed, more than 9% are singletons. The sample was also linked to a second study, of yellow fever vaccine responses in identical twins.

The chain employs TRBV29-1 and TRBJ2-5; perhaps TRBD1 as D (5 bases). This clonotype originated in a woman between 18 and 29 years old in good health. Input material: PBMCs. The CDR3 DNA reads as TGCAGCTTCAGGGACCAAGAGACCCAGTACTTC. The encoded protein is CSFRDQETQYF.